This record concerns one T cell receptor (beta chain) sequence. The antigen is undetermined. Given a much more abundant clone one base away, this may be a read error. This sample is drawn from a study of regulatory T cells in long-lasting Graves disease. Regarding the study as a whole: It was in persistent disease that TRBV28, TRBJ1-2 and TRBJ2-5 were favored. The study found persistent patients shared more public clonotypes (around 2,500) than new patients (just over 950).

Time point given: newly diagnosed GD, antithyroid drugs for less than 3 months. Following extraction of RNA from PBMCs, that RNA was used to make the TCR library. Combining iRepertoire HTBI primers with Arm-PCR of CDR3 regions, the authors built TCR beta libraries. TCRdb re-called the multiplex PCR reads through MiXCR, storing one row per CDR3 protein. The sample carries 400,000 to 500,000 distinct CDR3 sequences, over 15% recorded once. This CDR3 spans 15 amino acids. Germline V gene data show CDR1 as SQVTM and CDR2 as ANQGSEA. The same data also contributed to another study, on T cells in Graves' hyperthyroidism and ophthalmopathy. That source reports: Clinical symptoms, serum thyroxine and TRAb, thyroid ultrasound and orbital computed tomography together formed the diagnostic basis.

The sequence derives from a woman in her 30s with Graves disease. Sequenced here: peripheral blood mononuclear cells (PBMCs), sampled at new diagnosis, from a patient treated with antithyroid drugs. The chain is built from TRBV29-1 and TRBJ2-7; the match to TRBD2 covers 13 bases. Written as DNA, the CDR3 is TGCAGCGTTGAAGGTAGGACTAGCGGGAGCTACAAGCAGTACTTC. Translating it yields CSVEGRTSGSYKQYF.